What follows describes a single T cell receptor (beta chain). Antigen unknown. This entry comes from a study of cytomegalovirus exposure and HLA in healthy donors. CDR1 and CDR2 from the germline V gene are SGHAT and FQNNGV. Trimming cost V 4 bases and J 2 bases; bases outside gene matches: 16. The CDR3 covers 18 residues. General observations from the study: TCR sequences were mostly rare, though some public TCRs occurred in many donors.

PCR employed 60 Vbeta and 13 Jbeta primers. Measured with immunoSEQ multiplex PCR; TCRdb has only the in-frame clones, and not every one. The table records around 150,000 clones, approximately 80% of them present only once. The sequenced material came from PBMCs. The receptor was derived from a woman aged 40 to 49 in good health and CMV-seropositive. This chain uses TRBV11-2 with TRBJ2-7, with 8 nucleotides matching TRBD2. The CDR3 sequence is CASSSGGGPPRAAYEQYF. CDR3 in DNA: TGTGCCAGCAGCTCCGGGGGGGGACCGCCTCGGGCCGCCTACGAGCAGTACTTC.